A single sample gave rise to the 18 T cell receptor beta chains below, sequenced in a study of cytomegalovirus exposure and HLA in healthy donors. Use of 60 Vbeta and 13 Jbeta primers characterized the PCR. This table comes from immunoSEQ multiplex PCR, and its TCRdb copy is limited to in-frame clones, with some not included. The table records 180,000 or so clones, 70% to 80% of them present only once. The source material was PBMCs. The source is a male donor in good health and CMV-seronegative.

The chain employs TRBV30 and TRBJ1-5; D remains unclear. This CDR3 region has 13 residues. Germline assignment: CDR1 GTSNPN and CDR2 SVGIG (reference sequence). V shed 2 bases and J shed 4 bases, with 9 bases lying between them. The CDR3 region is CAWSSGGNQPQHF. CDR3 nucleotides: TGTGCCTGGAGTAGCGGCGGAAATCAGCCCCAGCATTTT.

CDR3: CASSSGGREGYTF. The CDR3 DNA reads TGTGCCAGCAGCTCCGGCGGCAGGGAAGGCTACACCTTC. V is TRBV9 and J is TRBJ1-2; possible D gene TRBD1, 5 bases. The CDR3 runs 13 residues. V shed 4 bases and J shed 8 bases, with 15 bases lying between them. CDR1 and CDR2 (germline): SGDLS, YYNGEE.

The V gene is TRBV6-4, the J gene TRBJ1-6; D gene uncertain. The CDR3 spans 13 residues. V dropped 8 bases and J dropped 12 bases, with 17 bases sitting between them. Germline V CDR1 and CDR2: MRHNA, SNTAGT. CDR3 in amino acids: CASSEAPGGPLHF. In DNA form, the CDR3 reads TGTGCCAGCTCCGAAGCCCCCGGTGGACCCCTCCACTTT.

The V gene is TRBV10-3, the J gene TRBJ2-7; 11 bases agree with TRBD2. Per the germline V gene, CDR1 is ENHRY and CDR2 is SYGVKD. This CDR3 contains 14 residues. Losses at the gene ends were 6 bases for V and 6 bases for J; bases not matched to a gene: 7. The CDR3 is CAIRGGSGRGEQYF. CDR3 bases: TGTGCCATCAGGGGGGGTAGCGGGAGGGGCGAGCAGTACTTC.

This clone was observed a single time. The rearrangement uses TRBV5-1 and TRBJ2-3; 10 bases match TRBD2. V lost 2 bases to trimming and J lost 6 bases; unmatched junction nucleotides: 6. Germline loops: CDR1 SGHRS, CDR2 YFSETQ. The length of the CDR3 is 15 residues. CDR3: CASSLPSGGGDTQYF. CDR3 in DNA: TGCGCCAGCAGCTTACCTAGCGGGGGTGGGGATACGCAGTATTTT.

This clone was observed a single time. The chain employs TRBV19 and TRBJ2-1; TRBD2 might be the D (6 bases). Deletions cut 0 bases from V and 8 bases from J, with 11 bases between. Germline V gives CDR1 LNHDA, CDR2 SQIVND (reference sequence). The CDR3 is made up of 14 amino acids. DNA for the CDR3: TGTGCCAGTAGTATAGAATTGGCTAGCGATGAGCAGTTCTTC. Residues: CASSIELASDEQFF.

A remark on this clone: One end of the junction varies from germline; a read error may be responsible. The genes are TRBV7-8 and TRBJ2-3, with 9 bases fitting TRBD2. Germline CDR1 and CDR2: SGHVS and FQNEAQ. There are 17 residues in the CDR3. CDR3 residues: CASSLIVYGTSRDTQYF. The DNA of the CDR3 is TGTGCCAGCAGCTTAATCGTGTACGGGACTAGCAGAGATACGCAGTATTTT. The complete variable domain, with remaining parts taken from reference TRBV7-8 and TRBJ2-3, reads GAGVSQSPRYKVAKRGQDVALRCDPISGHVSLFWYQQALGQGPEFLTYFQNEAQLDKSGLPSDRFFAERPEGSVSTLKIQRTQQEDSAVYLCASSLIVYGTSRDTQYFGPGTRLTVL.

The rearrangement joins TRBV19 to TRBJ1-5; TRBD1 matches 8 bases. This CDR3 is 17 amino acids long. V shed 5 bases, J shed 0 bases, and the junction held 9 bases outside the gene matches. Per the germline V gene, CDR1 is LNHDA and CDR2 is SQIVND (reference sequence). For the CDR3, the DNA is TGTGCCAGTAGTGCCAGGGGGCCCTTTTATAGCAATCAGCCCCAGCATTTT. This gives the protein CASSARGPFYSNQPQHF.

This clone was observed a single time. V gene TRBV6-5 combines with J gene TRBJ2-4; D unclear. The length of the CDR3 is 14 residues. V dropped 8 bases and J dropped 2 bases, with 13 bases sitting between them. Germline assignment: CDR1 MNHEY and CDR2 SVGAGI. DNA of the CDR3: TGTGCCAGCGCCCTCTATAGAACCAAAAACATTCAGTACTTC. Protein sequence: CASALYRTKNIQYF.

J is TRBJ2-3 and V is TRBV7-9, with TRBD2 as a possible D gene (5 bases). The CDR3 runs to 14 residues. Trimming cost V 1 base and J 5 bases, with 10 bases left between them. The V gene's germline CDR1 is SEHNR and CDR2 FQNEAQ (reference sequence). CDR3 nucleotide sequence: TGTGCCAGCAGCTTAGGGCGGGCCGGAGATACGCAGTATTTT. It translates to CASSLGRAGDTQYF.

The V gene is TRBV6-5, the J gene TRBJ2-1; 7 positions match TRBD2. Germline trimming cut 4 bases from V and 0 bases from J; bases unmatched to any gene: 3. Per the germline V gene, CDR1 is MNHEY and CDR2 is SVGAGI. This CDR3 has 15 amino acids. Written as DNA, the CDR3 is TGTGCCAGCAGTTTGGGGGGGTTCTCCTACAATGAGCAGTTCTTC. Amino acids: CASSLGGFSYNEQFF.

The chain joins TRBV18 to TRBJ2-7, with TRBD1 as a possible D gene (6 bases). Germline lookup yields CDR1 KGHSH and CDR2 LQKENI. The V and J ends lost 5 bases and 4 bases respectively, with 21 bases between them. The CDR3 covers 16 residues. The CDR3 sequence: CASSTYGQSVFYEQYF. For the CDR3, the DNA is TGTGCCAGCTCAACTTACGGACAGTCGGTTTTTTACGAGCAGTACTTC. Complete variable domain (other parts from reference TRBV18 and TRBJ2-7): NAGVMQNPRHLVRRRGQEARLRCSPMKGHSHVYWYRQLPEEGLKFMVYLQKENIIDESGMPKERFSAEFPKEGPSILRIQQVVRGDSAAYFCASSTYGQSVFYEQYFGPGTRLTVT.

This clone was counted only a few times. The chain carries TRBV7-3 and TRBJ2-2, with TRBD2 as a possible D gene (5 bases). The germline V gene encodes CDR1 SGHTA and CDR2 FQGTGA. Trimming took 2 bases from V and 5 from J, leaving 12 bases between them. The CDR3 has 15 amino acids. DNA of the CDR3: TGTGCCAGCAGCTTATTCGGTGGAGGAACCGGGGAGCTGTTTTTT. It encodes CASSLFGGGTGELFF.

V is TRBV10-1 and J is TRBJ1-6, with TRBD1 matching over 7 bases. This CDR3 is built from 13 residues. Unmatched junction bases numbered 7, after V lost 4 bases and J lost 13 bases. CDR1 and CDR2 from the germline V gene are WNHNN and SYGVQD (reference sequence). The CDR3 nucleotides read TGCGCCAGCAGTGGGGCGACAGGGTCTCCCCTCCACTTT. Its protein product is CASSGATGSPLHF.

The genes are TRBV28 and TRBJ1-5, with D uncertain. This CDR3 has 12 amino acids. Germline V gives CDR1 MDHEN, CDR2 SYDVKM. V lost 5 bases, J lost 5 bases, and 7 bases lay in between. CDR3 sequence (DNA): TGTGCCAGCAGTCCCTCCGATCAGCCCCAGCATTTT. This sequence encodes CASSPSDQPQHF.

This clone was seen just once. V usage is TRBV28 and J usage is TRBJ2-4; D perhaps matches TRBD2 (5 bases). From germline, CDR1 is MDHEN and CDR2 SYDVKM. This CDR3 has 14 amino acids. The V and J ends lost 4 bases and 8 bases respectively, with 15 bases between them. CDR3 residues: CASSSPGEGDIQYF. CDR3 coding DNA: TGTGCCAGCAGTTCTCCCGGGGAAGGAGACATTCAGTACTTC.

This chain connects TRBV6-1 to TRBJ2-5; no firm D call. This CDR3 is 13 amino acids long. Looked up from germline, CDR1 is MNHNS and CDR2 is SASEGT. V lost 2 bases, J lost 5 bases, and 9 bases lay in between. The chain's CDR3 is CASSETLWETQYF. CDR3 DNA: TGTGCCAGCAGTGAAACTCTTTGGGAGACCCAGTACTTC.

The V gene is TRBV6-1, the J gene TRBJ1-5; D may be TRBD1 (6 bases). Trimming took 6 bases from V and 2 from J, leaving 14 bases between them. CDR1 is MNHNS and CDR2 is SASEGT in the germline V gene. The CDR3 is 15 residues long. CDR3 nucleotide sequence: TGTGCCAGCAGCAACACAGGGTGGGGCAATCAGCCCCAGCATTTT. Its translation: CASSNTGWGNQPQHF.